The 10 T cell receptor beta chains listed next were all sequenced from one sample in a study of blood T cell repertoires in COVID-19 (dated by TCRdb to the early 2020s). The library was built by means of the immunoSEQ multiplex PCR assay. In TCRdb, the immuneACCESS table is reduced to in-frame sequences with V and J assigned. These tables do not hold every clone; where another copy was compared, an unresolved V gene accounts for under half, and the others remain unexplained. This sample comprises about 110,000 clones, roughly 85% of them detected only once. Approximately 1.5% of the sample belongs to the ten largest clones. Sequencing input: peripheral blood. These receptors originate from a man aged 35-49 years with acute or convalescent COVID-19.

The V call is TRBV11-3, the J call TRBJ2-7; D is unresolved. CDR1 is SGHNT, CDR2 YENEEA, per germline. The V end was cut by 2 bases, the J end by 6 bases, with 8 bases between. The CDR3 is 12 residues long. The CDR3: CASSLNSAEQYF. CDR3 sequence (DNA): TGTGCCAGCAGCTTAAATAGTGCCGAGCAGTACTTC.

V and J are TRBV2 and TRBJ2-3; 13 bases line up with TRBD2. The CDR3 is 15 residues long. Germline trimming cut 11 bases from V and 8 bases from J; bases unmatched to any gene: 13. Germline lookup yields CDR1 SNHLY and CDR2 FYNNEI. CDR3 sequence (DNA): TGTGCCTCCTGCCTGGGACTAGCGGGACTGGGTACGCAGTATTTT. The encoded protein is CASCLGLAGLGTQYF.

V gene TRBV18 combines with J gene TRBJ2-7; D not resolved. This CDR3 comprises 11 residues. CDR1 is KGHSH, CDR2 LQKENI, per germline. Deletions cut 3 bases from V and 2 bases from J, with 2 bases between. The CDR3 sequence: CASSPAYEQYF. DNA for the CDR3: TGTGCCAGCTCACCCGCCTACGAGCAGTACTTC.

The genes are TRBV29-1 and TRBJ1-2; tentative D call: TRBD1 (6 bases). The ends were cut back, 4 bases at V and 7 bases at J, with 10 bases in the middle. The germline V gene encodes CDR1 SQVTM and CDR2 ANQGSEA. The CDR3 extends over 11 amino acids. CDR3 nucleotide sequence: TGCAGCGTTGGACAGGCCGGTGGCTACACCTTC. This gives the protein CSVGQAGGYTF.

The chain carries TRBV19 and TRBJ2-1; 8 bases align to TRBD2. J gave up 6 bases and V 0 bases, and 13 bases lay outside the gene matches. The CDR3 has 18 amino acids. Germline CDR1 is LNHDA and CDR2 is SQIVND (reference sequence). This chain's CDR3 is CASSIEGGAGVSRNEQFF. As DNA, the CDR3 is TGTGCCAGTAGTATAGAGGGTGGAGCGGGAGTGAGTCGCAATGAGCAGTTCTTC. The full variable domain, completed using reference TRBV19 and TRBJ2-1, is DGGITQSPKYLFRKEGQNVTLSCEQNLNHDAMYWYRQDPGQGLRLIYYSQIVNDFQKGDIAEGYSVSREKKESFPLTVTSAQKNPTAFYLCASSIEGGAGVSRNEQFFGPGTRLTVL.

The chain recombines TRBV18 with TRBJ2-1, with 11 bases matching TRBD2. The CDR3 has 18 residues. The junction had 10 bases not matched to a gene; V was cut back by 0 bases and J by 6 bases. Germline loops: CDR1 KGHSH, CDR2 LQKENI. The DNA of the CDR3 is TGTGCCAGCTCACCACCGCGGCTAGCGGGGGGCTACGGCAATGAGCAGTTCTTC. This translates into CASSPPRLAGGYGNEQFF.

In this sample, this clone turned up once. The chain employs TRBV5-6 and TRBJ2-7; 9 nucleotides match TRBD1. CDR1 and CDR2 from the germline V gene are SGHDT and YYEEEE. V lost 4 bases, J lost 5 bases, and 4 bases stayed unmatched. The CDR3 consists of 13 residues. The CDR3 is CASSPDRGHEQYF. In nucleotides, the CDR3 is TGTGCCAGCAGCCCGGACAGGGGCCACGAGCAGTACTTC.

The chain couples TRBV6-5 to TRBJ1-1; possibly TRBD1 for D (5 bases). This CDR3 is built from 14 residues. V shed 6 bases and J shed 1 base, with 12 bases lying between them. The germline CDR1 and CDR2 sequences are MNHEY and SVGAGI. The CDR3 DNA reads TGTGCCAGCAGGGCCTTAACAGGGAACACTGAAGCTTTCTTT. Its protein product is CASRALTGNTEAFF.

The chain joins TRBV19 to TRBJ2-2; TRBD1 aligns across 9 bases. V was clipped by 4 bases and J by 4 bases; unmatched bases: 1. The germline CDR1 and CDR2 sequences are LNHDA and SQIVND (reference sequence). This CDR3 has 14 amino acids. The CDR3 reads CASSRTGVTGELFF. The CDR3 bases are TGTGCCAGTAGTAGGACAGGGGTCACCGGGGAGCTGTTTTTT.

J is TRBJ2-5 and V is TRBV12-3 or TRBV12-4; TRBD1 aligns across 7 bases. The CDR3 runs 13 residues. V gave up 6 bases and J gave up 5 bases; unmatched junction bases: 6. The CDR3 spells CASSRDRRETQYF. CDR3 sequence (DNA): TGTGCCAGCAGCCGGGACAGAAGGGAGACCCAGTACTTC.